This T cell receptor (beta chain) was recovered during a study of blood T cell repertoires in COVID-19 (dated by TCRdb to 2020 to 2021). Background for the entire study: Collaborator samples came from the United States, Italy and Spain and covered acute and convalescent phases of COVID-19. The prospective study material was composed of cDNA or gDNA derived from T cells, B-cell-depleted T cells, or PBMCs. Deeply sampled blood TCRbeta repertoires from subjects exposed to, actively infected with, or recovered from COVID-19 were included in the dataset. The repertoires were released in a freely available public database intended as a resource for research on the immune response to SARS-CoV-2. The samples were drawn from two sources: the first 160 participants of the ongoing ImmuneRACE study, and 1,254 subjects contributed by 6 global collaborators. A de-identified subject ID, COVID-19 status, age in years and sex were almost always included in the sample metadata. Where available, HLA class I and class II types were taken from metadata supplied by the sample provider and were not determined by assay-based typing.

TCRbeta CDR3 regions were amplified from genomic DNA using the immunoSEQ Assay, a bias-controlled multiplex PCR. Per the authors' processing: The number of nucleated cells in each sample was estimated by amplification of reference gene primers within the assay. Sequence reads were collapsed and filtered to measure the absolute abundance of every unique TCRbeta CDR3 rearrangement. For each sample, productive Simpson clonality was calculated as the square root of Simpson's diversity index over productive rearrangements. Sourced from immuneACCESS, this table was stored by TCRdb with only in-frame sequences that have V and J called. A share of the clones is absent; for the studies checked, an unresolved V gene accounts for under half, and the remainder has no known explanation. V, J and clone size are taken as reported in that table, and D and trimming were inferred from the DNA itself. A total of 220,000 or so clones appear in this sample, around 89% of them only once. The top ten clonotypes cover about 0.95% of the sample.

Results and caveats for the whole study, not just this receptor: Clinical and demographic metadata were provided uncurated, with the amount varying by source and participant.

In the prospective study, participants were about 18 to 95 years old, resided in fewer than 25 geographic areas of the United States, and were enrolled through a virtual design. To assign participants to cohorts, the prospective study relied on clinical history that participants themselves reported in a screening survey and a study questionnaire. Exposed participants had been in contact, within 2 weeks of entering the study, with a person who had a PCR-confirmed or clinician-diagnosed case of COVID-19. Mobile phlebotomists in the prospective study collected whole blood, serum and a nasopharyngeal or oropharyngeal swab from every participant. Prospective study participants could optionally give additional blood draws and questionnaires over a roughly two-month period. Blood samples from the prospective study were shipped frozen or at room temperature prior to DNA extraction. Regarding this clone: Its antigen specificity is not known. No base quality information exists; no much larger clone differs at one position.

The CDR1 and CDR2 encoded by the germline V gene are SQVTM and ANQGSEA. Counted from cysteine to phenylalanine, this CDR3 has 12 amino acids. Only CDR3 DNA remains: 36 bases, in frame from the first base. V and J lose 4 bases and 10 bases, and a span of 16 bases separates them. This sequence was found in a man aged 50-60 years who had been exposed to COVID-19. The sequenced sample was PBMCs or T cells enriched from blood (not recorded which). The receptor chain draws on TRBV29-1 and TRBJ1-1, with TRBD1 tentatively as D gene (5 bases match). The nucleotide sequence is given as TGCAGCGTTGGGGGTGGGTGGCAGGGAGCTTTCTTT. Translated, this gives CSVGGGWQGAFF.